The rows below give T cell receptor beta chains drawn from one sample of a study of shared clonotypes between healthy human individuals. Profiling relied on immunoSEQ multiplex PCR, and the TCRdb table lists in-frame clones only, not all of them. This sample carries some 2.4 million clones, under 95% of them seen once, and the ten largest clones take 0.36%. Sequenced material: naive CD4+ T cells from PBMCs. Receptors were obtained from a young man in good health. Some clones in this sample may be carry-over from other donors' samples. Each CDR3 is given with its conserved first and last residue. A D gene is named only where the DNA matches it firmly.

TRBD2	TRBV9	TRBJ2-1	17	CASSVALSGSSYNEQFF	TGTGCCAGCAGCGTAGCCCTTAGCGGGAGCTCCTACAATGAGCAGTTCTTC
NA	TRBV4-2	TRBJ2-1	17	CASSQAPSGSSYNEQFF	TGTGCCAGCAGCCAAGCCCCCAGCGGATCTTCCTACAATGAGCAGTTCTTC
NA	TRBV7-2	TRBJ1-2	12	CASSPQNYGYTF	TGTGCCAGCAGCCCCCAGAACTATGGCTACACCTTC
TRBD1	TRBV18	TRBJ2-7	15	CASSTGTGASYEQYF	TGTGCCAGCTCAACCGGGACAGGGGCCTCCTACGAGCAGTACTTC
TRBD1	TRBV15	TRBJ2-3	18	CATTSRDRGRAATDTQYF	TGTGCCACCACGTCCCGGGACAGGGGGCGGGCCGCCACAGATACGCAGTATTTT
NA	TRBV7-2	TRBJ1-2	15	CASSLGLDRHYGYTF	TGTGCCAGCAGCTTAGGACTGGACAGACATTATGGCTACACCTTC
TRBD1	TRBV29-1	TRBJ1-1	14	CSTRIQGLDTEAFF	TGCAGCACCCGAATACAGGGGTTGGACACTGAAGCTTTCTTT
NA	TRBV19	TRBJ2-1	15	CASSNRGHSYNEQFF	TGTGCCAGTAGTAACCGGGGGCACTCCTACAATGAGCAGTTCTTC
TRBD2	TRBV2	TRBJ2-7	13	CASAGGPSYEQYF	TGTGCCAGCGCGGGAGGTCCGTCCTACGAGCAGTACTTC
NA	TRBV4-3	TRBJ2-7	15	CASSQEFDRRYEQYF	TGCGCCAGCAGCCAAGAATTCGACCGGAGGTACGAGCAGTACTTC
TRBD2	TRBV9	TRBJ2-4	15	CASSVSSGSGNIQYF	TGTGCCAGCAGCGTATCTAGCGGGAGTGGCAACATTCAGTACTTC
TRBD1	TRBV9	TRBJ2-1	14	CASSGLGQGNEQFF	TGTGCCAGCAGCGGGCTGGGACAGGGGAATGAGCAGTTCTTC